The present entry profiles one T cell receptor beta chain with its context. Its antigen remains undetermined. No much larger clone exists at a distance of one base, and base qualities are not known. These data belong to a study of post-analysis software for immune sequencing data (dated by TCRdb to 2013 to 2016). Some background on the complete study: Relapsing-remitting, secondary progressive and progressive-relapsing multiple sclerosis were recorded as disease courses, and subtype annotation was lacking for some patients. Patient repertoires were compared against around twelve previously published healthy control repertoires from donors aged roughly 6 to 26 years. A subset of samples was prepared in parallel using single-end sample barcoding, then pooled and co-amplified after Illumina adapter ligation.

The receptor library was made with PCR. Instrument on record: Illumina HiSeq 2500. Unique molecular identifiers were incorporated into TCR beta cDNA libraries to reduce PCR and sequencing biases. Approximately 500,000 cDNA molecules were obtained per 1 to 10 million input T cells, so each molecule approximated one T cell. Patient libraries were prepared and sequenced with the same protocol used for the earlier healthy control dataset. Samples belonging to the same batch were prepared together, multiplexed and sequenced on a shared HiSeq lane. The paper's data handling went like this. Raw barcoded reads were processed with MIGEC, discarding single-read molecular identifier groups before consensus assembly and CDR3 extraction. VDJtools was used for post-analysis of the clonotype tables, with diversity normalized by down-sampling every dataset to the smallest sample size. Repertoire overlap clustering matched CDR3 amino acid but not nucleotide sequences to correct batch-related cross-sample contamination. Using fastp trimming at Q25 and MiXCR clonotype assembly, TCRdb reanalyzed the public sequencing data and kept in-frame beta chains. Identical CDR3 protein sequences are pooled into one entry, listed with their most common genes and DNA. The V and J calls here are based on TCRdb, not the publication. Recorded for this sample are roughly 540,000 distinct CDR3 sequences; approximately 34% of them occurred a single time. Approximately 5.4% of the sample lies in the top ten.

Sequences MNHEY (CDR1) and SVGEGT (CDR2) are obtained from the germline V gene. Reading from cysteine to phenylalanine, the CDR3 counts 13 amino acids. CDR3 DNA is the only sequence kept; it has 39 bases, read in frame from the first base. The junction shows trimming of 6 bases on V and 7 bases on J, and the gene matches do not reach 4 bases of it. To demonstrate the VDJtools post-analysis software, the study profiled TCR beta repertoires from the peripheral blood of about 13 young patients with multiple sclerosis. Multiple sclerosis patients were children and adolescents aged roughly 6 to 15 years. General study outcomes and caveats: Patients showed significantly higher frequencies than controls for a handful of TRBV segments, among them TRBV5-6, TRBV5-1 and TRBV20-1. Compared with controls, multiple sclerosis patients had significantly lower normalized Chao1 diversity, a finding suggesting substantial peripheral T-cell clonal expansion. The control group was slightly older than the multiple sclerosis patient group. Direct clustering with F measure revealed strong co-clustering of samples prepared in the same batch, which led to a batch-effect correction.

The chain uses TRBV6-2 or TRBV6-3 and TRBJ1-4, and 8 junction bases match TRBD1. Input material: blood. This TCR derives from a girl aged 2-17 years with multiple sclerosis. The CDR3 is CASRMDRVEKLFF. The nucleotide sequence reads TGTGCCAGCAGGATGGACAGGGTTGAAAAACTGTTTTTT.